The TCR beta chain under discussion was sequenced for a study of early stage breast cancer tumors (dated by TCRdb to about 2017). As for the study more broadly: Of the approximately 15 invasive breast tumors, 12 to 13 were found to be estrogen receptor-positive, progesterone receptor-positive and HER2-negative. Eight of the 12 ER+/PR+/HER2- tumors were invasive ductal carcinomas, while the other four were invasive lobular carcinomas. The average read coverage per sample was approximately 9.9-fold. Across all samples, 2,500,000 or so templates representing 1,097,674 unique clonotypes were detected. Broad study findings and their caveats: The small cohort size prevented analysis by tumor subtype. Repertoires from blood resembled normal breast more closely than tumor, and using blood as a reference for each tissue separated tumor from normal in about 85% of the 16 patients. Enriched TCRB sequences shared across patients were found to be mostly commonly generated sequences that were unlikely to play an important role in the tumor microenvironment. Compared with adjacent normal breast tissue, tumors had higher clonality and roughly 2.4-fold greater T cell density. Bulk genomic DNA sequencing of unsorted cells missed chain pairing and functional markers such as CD4, CD8 and FOXP3.

As encoded in the germline V gene, CDR1 is SGHDT while CDR2 is YYEEEE. The CDR3 sequence holds 14 residues, the cysteine and phenylalanine included. CDR3 DNA only is kept here, 42 bases in frame from base 1. V was cut back by 3 bases and J by 5 bases, leaving a gap of 11 bases between them. The study profiled bulk TCR beta-chain repertoires in matched peripheral blood, tumor and adjacent normal breast tissue taken from some 15 patients with early-stage breast cancer. Before surgery, about 4.5-10 mL of whole blood was collected in EDTA tubes and processed within 2 hours. Ficoll-Paque centrifugation in SepMate-50 tubes was used to isolate peripheral blood mononuclear cells. PBMCs were cryopreserved in aliquots of roughly 1.8 to 4 million cells in roughly 90% FBS with around 10% DMSO and kept in liquid nitrogen. The Qiagen AllPrep DNA/RNA Mini kit was used for genomic DNA extraction. As concerns this clone: Its antigen specificity is not known. The record has no base qualities; no much larger clone is one base away.

Each sample was amplified as two independent genomic DNA replicates: about 0.54 ug for blood and about 1.4 ug for tumor or normal breast. TCRB sequencing of genomic DNA was carried out with the ImmunoSeq Intro kit according to the manufacturer's instructions. Multiplex PCR ran about 31 cycles with proprietary primers and spike-in control sequences for absolute quantification. Single-end 150-bp reads were used to sequence an 87-bp fragment spanning the CDR3 plus the flanking V and J genes. Each lane of an Illumina MiSeq running version 3.0 chemistry carried seven multiplexed samples, with two replicates apiece. As for how the authors treated the data: The vendor's proprietary pipeline processed the raw data and merged both replicates into a single result for each sample. Productive rearrangements sharing the V-gene family, CDR3 amino acid sequence and J-gene segment were defined as clonotypes. Clonality was calculated as 1 minus the normalized Shannon entropy (Pielou evenness) of TCRB abundances. To estimate T cell density, the total number of templates was divided by the number of input cells, which was inferred from the amount of DNA input. Recon was used with default parameters to estimate total repertoire diversity and clonality. A clonotype counted as tumor-enriched if its abundance in tumor exceeded 0.1% and was at least 32-fold higher than its abundance in normal breast. The table comes from immuneACCESS by way of TCRdb, which keeps in-frame sequences with V and J called. Part of the clones is missing from these tables; in studies checked, under half for an unresolved V gene and the rest for unknown reasons. Clone size and the V and J calls come from that table; the DNA yielded D and trimming. The sample contains about 53,000 clones, 75% to 95% of them found a single time. The leading ten clones occupy around 5% of the sample.

The chain couples TRBV5-6 to TRBJ2-2, with TRBD2 tentatively as D gene (6 bases match). Sequenced sample: blood. The TCR comes from a person aged 65 to 85 with breast cancer. The CDR3 loop reads CASSYVGRTGELFF. The nucleotides read TGTGCCAGCAGCTACGTTGGGAGGACCGGGGAGCTGTTTTTT. The CDR3, completed at both ends by the reference TRBV5-6 and TRBJ2-2 genes, gives the full variable domain DAGVTQSPTHLIKTRGQQVTLRCSPKSGHDTVSWYQQALGQGPQFIFQYYEEEERQRGNFPDRFSGHQFPNYSSELNVNALLLGDSALYLCASSYVGRTGELFFGEGSRLTVL.